These T cell receptor beta chains were read from a single sample in a study of human T cells and chemical hapten exposure. TCRdb passed the RACE reads through MiXCR, listing each CDR3 protein once. Of about 69,000 distinct CDR3 sequences listed, about 9.3% are singletons. The specimen comprised whole blood, sampled in connection with sensitization to the hapten diphenylcyclopropenone (DPC). Source of these receptors: a woman in her forties or fifties with alopecia areata. Some clones in this sample may be carry-over from other donors' samples. Each CDR3 is given with its conserved first and last residue. The D gene is left open where the match is weak. Clone size appears in some rows only: once, few, many, or a class for an expanded clone.

clone size: many; J gene: TRBJ1-2; V gene: TRBV5-1; CDR3 length: 13; D gene: TRBD1; CDR3 DNA: TGCGCCAGCAGCTTGGAGGGGGCGAATGGCTACACCTTC; CDR3 protein: CASSLEGANGYTF
clone size: few; J gene: TRBJ1-5; V gene: TRBV19; CDR3 length: 15; D gene: TRBD1; CDR3 DNA: TGTGCCAGTAGGGACAGGGGCGGAGGCAATCAGCCCCAGCATTTT; CDR3 protein: CASRDRGGGNQPQHF
clone size: many; J gene: TRBJ1-6; V gene: TRBV6-2/TRBV6-3; CDR3 length: 12; D gene: -; CDR3 DNA: TGTGCCAGCAGCCACCTACAGGGATTCCTCCACTTT; CDR3 protein: CASSHLQGFLHF
clone size: -; J gene: TRBJ2-3; V gene: TRBV11-2; CDR3 length: 19; D gene: -; CDR3 DNA: TGTGCCAGCAGCTTAGAGGCAGGGTCCGGGCGGAGTTACACAGATACGCAGTATTTT; CDR3 protein: CASSLEAGSGRSYTDTQYF
clone size: few; J gene: TRBJ2-3; V gene: TRBV12-3/TRBV12-4; CDR3 length: 13; D gene: -; CDR3 DNA: TGTGCCAGCAGTCGGGACACCTTGGATACGCAGTATTTT; CDR3 protein: CASSRDTLDTQYF
clone size: many; J gene: TRBJ2-3; V gene: TRBV5-1; CDR3 length: 14; D gene: TRBD2; CDR3 DNA: TGCGCCAGCAGCCTAGCGGAACGCACAGATACGCAGTATTTT; CDR3 protein: CASSLAERTDTQYF
clone size: many; J gene: TRBJ1-1; V gene: TRBV4-1; CDR3 length: 13; D gene: -; CDR3 DNA: TGCGCCAGCAGCCAAATTGCCAGGGACGAAGCTTTCTTT; CDR3 protein: CASSQIARDEAFF
clone size: many; J gene: TRBJ2-7; V gene: TRBV7-9; CDR3 length: 14; D gene: -; CDR3 DNA: TGTGCCAGCAGCTTGAAGGAGTTCTCCTACGAGCAGTACTTC; CDR3 protein: CASSLKEFSYEQYF
clone size: many; J gene: TRBJ1-1; V gene: TRBV11-1; CDR3 length: 14; D gene: -; CDR3 DNA: TGTGCCAGCAGCCTACAGGGAGGTAACACTGAAGCTTTCTTT; CDR3 protein: CASSLQGGNTEAFF
clone size: many; J gene: TRBJ2-7; V gene: TRBV7-8; CDR3 length: 15; D gene: TRBD2; CDR3 DNA: TGTGCCAGCAGGCTTGGACTAGCGGGGGTAAACGAGCAGTACTTC; CDR3 protein: CASRLGLAGVNEQYF
clone size: few; J gene: TRBJ1-5; V gene: TRBV9; CDR3 length: 14; D gene: -; CDR3 DNA: TGTGCCAGCAGCGGAGGGGCTTGGGTTCAGCCCCAGCATTTT; CDR3 protein: CASSGGAWVQPQHF
clone size: many; J gene: TRBJ1-4; V gene: TRBV6-6; CDR3 length: 14; D gene: -; CDR3 DNA: TGTGCCAGCCATAGGAGCCTGGGTGGGGAAAAACTGTTTTTT; CDR3 protein: CASHRSLGGEKLFF
clone size: -; J gene: TRBJ2-5; V gene: TRBV5-3; CDR3 length: 14; D gene: TRBD2; CDR3 DNA: TGTGCCAGAAGCATGGGACTAGCTATGGAGACCCAGTACTTC; CDR3 protein: CARSMGLAMETQYF